This is a list of T cell receptor beta chains from one sample in a study of Ad26.COV2.S vaccination and SARS-CoV-2 variants. Generated by immunoSEQ multiplex PCR, the TCRdb table keeps only in-frame clones and is missing some. The data show around 240,000 clones, approximately 87% seen once. Sequenced here: peripheral blood, sampled in a trial of Ad26.COV2.S vaccine versus placebo. Receptor source: a person between 18 and 65 years old who received the Ad26.COV2.S COVID-19 vaccine or a placebo. CDR3s include the opening cysteine and the closing phenylalanine or tryptophan. A D gene is named only where the DNA matches it firmly. A row's size may be missing; if present it is once, few, many or a size class.

clone_size	v_call	d_call	j_call	cdr3_nt	cdr3_aa
-	TRBV27	TRBD1	TRBJ2-7	TGTGCCAGCTTTCGGCGGTCCGGGACAGGGGTCTACGAGCAGTACTTC	CASFRRSGTGVYEQYF
-	TRBV11-2	-	TRBJ2-7	TGTGCCAGCAGTCGACAGCCCTTATACGAGCAGTACTTC	CASSRQPLYEQYF
-	TRBV4-3	-	TRBJ2-5	TGCGCCAGCAGCCAAGATTGGGCAGGGGAGGGGACCCAGTACTTC	CASSQDWAGEGTQYF
-	TRBV3-1/TRBV3-2	TRBD1	TRBJ1-4	TGTGCCAGCAGTACAGGGGGCGGGGGTGAAAAACTGTTTTTT	CASSTGGGGEKLFF
-	TRBV5-1	-	TRBJ2-3	TGCGCCAGCAGCCCCCAGGGGCCCACGGCGTATTTT	CASSPQGPTAYF
-	TRBV7-9	TRBD1	TRBJ1-3	TGTGCCAGCAGCCTCGGACAGGGCATATCCTCTGGAAACACCATATATTTT	CASSLGQGISSGNTIYF
-	TRBV9	-	TRBJ2-3	TGTGCCAGCAGCGCCCGACGGGGGAGCACAGATACGCAGTATTTT	CASSARRGSTDTQYF
-	TRBV6-2/TRBV6-3	-	TRBJ2-2	TGTGCCAGCAGTTTTATCGGGTACGGCACCGGGGAGCTGTTTTTT	CASSFIGYGTGELFF
once	TRBV6-5	-	TRBJ1-2	TGTGCCAGCAGTTACTCCTTCGGGTCTGCGGGAGGCTACACCTTC	CASSYSFGSAGGYTF
-	TRBV7-8	-	TRBJ2-3	TGTGCCAGCAGCTCCGGGGAATGGGGGGATACGCAGTATTTT	CASSSGEWGDTQYF
-	TRBV10-2	-	TRBJ2-3	TGCGCCAGCAGTGAGTCCTCATCGCTAGGGAAGCCCCCAGATACGCAGTATTTT	CASSESSSLGKPPDTQYF
-	TRBV24-1	TRBD1	TRBJ2-7	TGTGCCACCAGTGATGCAGGGGGCGCCGAGCAGTACTTC	CATSDAGGAEQYF
few	TRBV6-5	-	TRBJ1-5	TGTGCCAGCGGGCGGGTCTTAACCGATCAGCCCCAGCATTTT	CASGRVLTDQPQHF
-	TRBV30	TRBD1	TRBJ1-2	TGTGCCGAGTCAGGGGGCAAGATAGGCTACACCTTC	CAESGGKIGYTF
-	TRBV5-1	-	TRBJ2-1	TGCGCCAGCAGCCTTCCGGGTCTTCAGCACGATGAGCAGTTCTTC	CASSLPGLQHDEQFF
-	TRBV6-5	TRBD1	TRBJ2-7	TGTGCCAGCAGTACCGGGACAGGGGGCCCCTACGAGCAGTACTTC	CASSTGTGGPYEQYF
-	TRBV10-3	TRBD2	TRBJ2-2	TGTGCCATCAGTGAGTCGGGAGGGCCCGGGGAGCTGTTTTTT	CAISESGGPGELFF
-	TRBV11-1	-	TRBJ1-2	TGTGCCAGCAGCTTAGCGGATAACTATGGCTACACCTTC	CASSLADNYGYTF
-	TRBV7-2	-	TRBJ2-7	TGTGCCAGCACCCCAGGCGGGACGGTAACCTACGAGCAGTACTTC	CASTPGGTVTYEQYF
-	TRBV2	TRBD1	TRBJ1-6	TGTGCCAGCAGCGCGGCAGGGGGCTTCCTCCACTTT	CASSAAGGFLHF
-	TRBV9	TRBD2	TRBJ2-3	TGTGCCAGCAGCGTAGACACTACCGGGGGGGCCTTGGATACGCAGTATTTT	CASSVDTTGGALDTQYF
-	TRBV18	-	TRBJ2-3	TGTGCCAGCTCACCACGGAATATCACAGATACGCAGTATTTT	CASSPRNITDTQYF
-	TRBV28	TRBD1	TRBJ1-6	TGTGCCAGCAGTCCCCGGACAGGGCCGAATTCACCCCTCCACTTT	CASSPRTGPNSPLHF
once	TRBV19	TRBD2	TRBJ2-1	TGTGCCAGTAGTATGGTGTGGGGACTAGTTTTCGGTGAGCAGTTCTTC	CASSMVWGLVFGEQFF
few	TRBV6-6	-	TRBJ2-7	TGTGCCAGCAGTTACGCCGAATACGAGCAGTACTTC	CASSYAEYEQYF
-	TRBV1	-	TRBJ2-7	TGCACCAGCAGCCTAGCGACTAGCGGGAGGGGTTACGAGCAGTACTTC	CTSSLATSGRGYEQYF
-	TRBV9	-	TRBJ2-7	TGTGCCAGCAGCGTGGCAGGGGGAGGCTACGAGCAGTACTTC	CASSVAGGGYEQYF
-	TRBV18	TRBD2	TRBJ2-1	TGTGCCAGCTCACAACTAGCGGGGGGCCCCATCTACAATGAGCAGTTCTTC	CASSQLAGGPIYNEQFF
-	TRBV7-2	TRBD1	TRBJ1-5	TGTGCCAGCAGCCCCCGGACAGGGAGCAATCAGCCCCAGCATTTT	CASSPRTGSNQPQHF
once	TRBV14	TRBD1	TRBJ1-2	TGTGCCAGCACACGACAGGGGGAGATCGACTATGGCTACACCTTC	CASTRQGEIDYGYTF
-	TRBV30	-	TRBJ1-2	TGTGCCTGGAGCGCCCCCCGGACAGTTGTTAACTATGGCTACACCTTC	CAWSAPRTVVNYGYTF
once	TRBV21-1	-	TRBJ2-1	TGTGCCAGCAGCACTCGGTCCTTCCCGGGGCAGTTCTTC	CASSTRSFPGQFF
-	TRBV5-6	-	TRBJ2-3	TGTGCCAGCAGCTTGTTGACTAGCACAGATACGCAGTATTTT	CASSLLTSTDTQYF
-	TRBV2	-	TRBJ2-2	TGTGCCAGCAGTGATCCGGTTACGAACACCGGGGAGCTGTTTTTT	CASSDPVTNTGELFF
-	TRBV9	TRBD1	TRBJ1-2	TGTGCCAGCAGCGTCGCAAGTCCCACCGGGACAGGCAGTGGCTACACCTTC	CASSVASPTGTGSGYTF
-	TRBV13	TRBD1	TRBJ2-3	TGTGCCAGCAGCTCCGCGGACAGGGCCATCACAGATACGCAGTATTTT	CASSSADRAITDTQYF